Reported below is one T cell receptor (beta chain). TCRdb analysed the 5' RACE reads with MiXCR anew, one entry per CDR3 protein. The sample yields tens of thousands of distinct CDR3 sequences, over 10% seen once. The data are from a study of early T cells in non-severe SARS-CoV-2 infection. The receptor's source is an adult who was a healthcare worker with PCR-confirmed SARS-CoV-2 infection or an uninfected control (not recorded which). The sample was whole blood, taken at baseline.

The CDR3 DNA follows: TGTGCCATCAGTGGTGGTGAGGCAAACGGGGAGCTGTTTTTT. Residues: CAISGGEANGELFF. V usage is TRBV10-3 and J usage is TRBJ2-2; D is ambiguous. Trimming took 4 bases from V and 7 from J, leaving 13 bases between them. This CDR3 spans 14 amino acids. CDR1 ENHRY and CDR2 SYGVKD come from the germline V gene.